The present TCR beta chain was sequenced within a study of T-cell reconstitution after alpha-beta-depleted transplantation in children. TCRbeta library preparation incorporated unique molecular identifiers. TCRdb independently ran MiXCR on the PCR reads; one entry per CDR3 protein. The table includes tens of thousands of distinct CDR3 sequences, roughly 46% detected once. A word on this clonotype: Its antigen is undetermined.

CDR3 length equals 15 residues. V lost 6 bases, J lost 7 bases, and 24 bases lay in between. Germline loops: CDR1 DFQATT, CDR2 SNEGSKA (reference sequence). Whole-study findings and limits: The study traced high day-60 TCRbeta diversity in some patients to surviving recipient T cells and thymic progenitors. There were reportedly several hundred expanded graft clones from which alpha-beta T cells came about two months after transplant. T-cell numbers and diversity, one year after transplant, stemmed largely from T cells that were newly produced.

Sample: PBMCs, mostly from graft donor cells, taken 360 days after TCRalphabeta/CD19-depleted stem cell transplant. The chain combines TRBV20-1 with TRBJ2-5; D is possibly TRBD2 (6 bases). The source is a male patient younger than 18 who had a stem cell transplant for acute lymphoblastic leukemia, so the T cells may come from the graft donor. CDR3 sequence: CSADTRRGDGGTQYF. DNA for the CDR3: TGCAGTGCCGATACCAGACGAGGGGACGGGGGGACCCAGTACTTC.